This T cell receptor beta chain was retrieved from a study of cytomegalovirus exposure and HLA in healthy donors. As for this clone: Its antigen is undetermined.

The PCR employed 60 Vbeta primers together with 13 Jbeta primers. Here immunoSEQ multiplex PCR was the method, and the copy in TCRdb shows in-frame clones only, minus some. The data contain 150,000 to 200,000 clones, 65% to 90% of them seen just once; the ten biggest clones take up around 2.3%. CDR3 length: 14 residues. Germline V gives CDR1 MDHEN, CDR2 SYDVKM. V dropped 2 bases and J dropped 7 bases, with 14 bases sitting between them. Study results and caveats: Later analysis suggested links between common viral pathogens and several top significant clusters.

Sequencing used PBMCs. The gene calls are TRBV28 and TRBJ1-1; D perhaps matches TRBD1 (6 bases). This TCR derives from a woman aged 45 to 65 in good health and CMV-seronegative. CDR3 sequence: CASSLEVRGGEAFF. The CDR3 region has the DNA TGTGCCAGCAGTTTAGAGGTGCGAGGGGGTGAAGCTTTCTTT.